Below, 13 T cell receptor beta chains from the same sample are listed, as sequenced in a study of cytomegalovirus exposure and HLA in healthy donors (dated by TCRdb to about 2017). Library construction relied on the immunoSEQ multiplex PCR assay. The multiplex PCR relied on a mix of 60 forward primers for TCR Vbeta segments and 13 reverse primers for TCR Jbeta segments. Here the immuneACCESS table is served through TCRdb, limited to in-frame sequences with V and J called. Missing clones are a known gap in these copies; in checked studies unresolved V genes cover under half, and the rest lacks a known reason. The sample profile shows around 140,000 clones; nearly 10% of them were found once. The ten largest account for 1.8% of the sample. What was sequenced was PBMCs. The receptors originated from a man aged 45-60 years in good health and CMV-seronegative.

J is TRBJ1-1 and V is TRBV5-4; D unresolved. The germline V and J ends were trimmed by 2 bases and 0 bases, with 8 bases remaining between them. CDR3 length: 14 amino acids. Germline V gives CDR1 SGHNT, CDR2 YYREEE (reference sequence). The CDR3 DNA reads as TGTGCCAGCAGCTTAGAACAGATGAACACTGAAGCTTTCTTT. Translated: CASSLEQMNTEAFF. Based on the CDR3 plus reference TRBV5-4 and TRBJ1-1, the full variable domain is ETGVTQSPTHLIKTRGQQVTLRCSSQSGHNTVSWYQQALGQGPQFIFQYYREEENGRGNFPPRFSGLQFPNYSSELNVNALELDDSALYLCASSLEQMNTEAFFGQGTRLTVV.

This clone was counted between two and nine times. The chain joins TRBV5-1 to TRBJ2-5, with TRBD2 identical over 16 bases. The germline gives CDR1 SGHRS, CDR2 YFSETQ. This CDR3 is built from 17 residues. The V and J ends lost 3 bases and 4 bases, in that order; junction bases with no gene match: 6. Written as DNA, the CDR3 is TGCGCCAGCAGCTCGGGACTAGCGGGAGGGGTAACAGAGACCCAGTACTTC. This gives the protein CASSSGLAGGVTETQYF.

The CDR3 nucleotides are TGTGCCAGCTCACCGCAGAGACAGTCAACTAGCACAGATACGCAGTATTTT. Its translation is CASSPQRQSTSTDTQYF. J is TRBJ2-3 and V is TRBV18; D may be TRBD1 (5 bases). CDR1 is KGHSH and CDR2 is LQKENI in the germline V gene. The CDR3 is made up of 17 amino acids. The V end was cut by 3 bases, the J end by 0 bases, with 16 bases between.

This chain uses TRBV7-4 with TRBJ1-5; 7 bases are a match to TRBD1. The V and J ends lost 1 base and 0 bases, in that order; junction bases with no gene match: 3. The CDR3 runs to 16 residues. Germline V gives CDR1 SGHVT, CDR2 SQSDAQ. The CDR3 DNA follows: TGTGCCAGCAGCTTAGGGGACAGCTATAGCAATCAGCCCCAGCATTTT. It translates to CASSLGDSYSNQPQHF.

The CDR3 spells CASSIDGDYGYTF. The CDR3 nucleotides are TGTGCCAGCAGCATTGACGGGGACTATGGCTACACCTTC. The V call is TRBV9, the J call TRBJ1-2; D call uncertain. Trimming removed 4 bases at V and 3 bases at J, with 10 bases between. CDR3 length: 13 amino acids. The germline V gene has CDR1 SGDLS and CDR2 YYNGEE.

V is TRBV28 and J is TRBJ1-2; maybe TRBD1 (5 bases). The germline V gene encodes CDR1 MDHEN and CDR2 SYDVKM. The ends were cut back, 4 bases at V and 0 bases at J, with 15 bases in the middle. The CDR3 length is 16 residues. The CDR3 DNA reads TGTGCCAGCAGTTCTCTGGGGCCCCAGGCTAACTATGGCTACACCTTC. This encodes CASSSLGPQANYGYTF.

The V gene is TRBV11-2, the J gene TRBJ2-2; TRBD1 is a possible D gene (5 bases). The length of the CDR3 is 13 residues. Looked up from germline, CDR1 is SGHAT and CDR2 is FQNNGV. Trimming cost V 9 bases and J 7 bases, with 15 bases left between them. The CDR3 sequence is CASSTVLIGELFF. In DNA, the CDR3 is TGTGCCAGTTCGACAGTTTTAATCGGGGAGCTGTTTTTT.

This clone was seen more than once but under ten times. V gene TRBV21-1 combines with J gene TRBJ1-5. TRBV21-1 is marked as a pseudogene. The CDR3 totals 13 residues. Here the CDR3 reads CHGGRGGNQPQHF. The CDR3 nucleotides are TGCCATGGGGGGAGGGGAGGCAATCAGCCCCAGCATTTT.

Ten or more counts support this clone. The chain combines TRBV6-5 with TRBJ2-5; D unresolved. The germline V and J ends were trimmed by 6 bases and 7 bases, with 18 bases remaining between them. The CDR3 totals 14 residues. The germline gives CDR1 MNHEY, CDR2 SVGAGI. As DNA, the CDR3 is TGTGCCAGCAGCCGCCTCCCCCCGCGAGGGACCCAGTACTTC. Translating gives CASSRLPPRGTQYF.

CDR3 DNA sequence: TGTGCCAGCAGCCTAGCCGGGTCTTCCTACGAGCAGTACTTC. Its translation: CASSLAGSSYEQYF. The gene calls are TRBV5-6 and TRBJ2-7; the D gene is possibly TRBD2 (5 bases). V lost 4 bases and J 1 base, leaving 12 bases between the germline ends. The CDR3 totals 14 residues. Germline CDR1 is SGHDT and CDR2 is YYEEEE.

This clone was recorded a few times. The V gene is TRBV14, the J gene TRBJ2-4, with TRBD2 as a possible D gene (5 bases). The CDR3 loop spans 13 amino acids. V lost 0 bases, J lost 7 bases, and 7 bases lay in between. Germline CDR1 reads SGHDN; CDR2 reads FVKESK. In DNA form, the CDR3 reads TGTGCCAGCAGCCAAGAATGGAGGAACATTCAGTACTTC. Translation gives CASSQEWRNIQYF.

This chain uses TRBV19 with TRBJ1-1; a possible D gene is TRBD1 (6 bases). Looked up from germline, CDR1 is LNHDA and CDR2 is SQIVND (reference sequence). The CDR3 is 14 amino acids. V was shortened by 4 bases and J by 1 base, with 10 bases between the two germline ends. This CDR3 is CASSTQGRNTEAFF. The CDR3, as DNA: TGTGCCAGTAGTACGCAGGGGAGGAACACTGAAGCTTTCTTT.

The chain's CDR3 is CASSVVNTEAFF. CDR3 sequence (DNA): TGTGCCAGCAGTGTAGTGAACACTGAAGCTTTCTTT. The chain employs TRBV28 and TRBJ1-1; D unclear. CDR1 is MDHEN, CDR2 SYDVKM, per germline. The V gene lost 5 bases and the J gene lost 0 bases, with 4 bases spanning the gap. This CDR3 spans 12 amino acids.